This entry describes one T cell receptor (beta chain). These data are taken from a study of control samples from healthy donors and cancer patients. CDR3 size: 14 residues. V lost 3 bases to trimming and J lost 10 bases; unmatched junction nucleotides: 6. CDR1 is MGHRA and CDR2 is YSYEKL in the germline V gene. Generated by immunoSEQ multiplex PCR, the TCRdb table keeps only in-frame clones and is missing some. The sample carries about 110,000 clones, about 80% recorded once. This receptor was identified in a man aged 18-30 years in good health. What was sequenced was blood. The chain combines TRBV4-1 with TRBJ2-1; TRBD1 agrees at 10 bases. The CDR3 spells CASSHRQGASEQFF. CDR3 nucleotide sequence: TGCGCCAGCAGCCATCGACAGGGGGCAAGCGAGCAGTTCTTC.